This T cell receptor (beta chain) stems from a study of radiotherapy plus CTLA-4 blockade in lung cancer. Study context: Patients showed objective responses in over 15% of cases, and disease control was achieved by over 25%. Points from the study as a whole: Some TCR clones had been derived from tumors. These clones expanded in peripheral blood after radiotherapy plus ipilimumab. The authors reported that early blood T cell clone dynamics, with interferon-beta, best predicted response.

V shed 4 bases and J shed 6 bases, with 13 bases lying between them. The CDR3 length is 14 residues. Germline values: CDR1 MNHEY, CDR2 SMNVEV (reference sequence). CTLA-4 blockade with ipilimumab, together with focal radiation, was given to patients with chemo-refractory metastatic non-small-cell lung cancer. Using immunoSEQ multiplex PCR, the repertoire was profiled, and TCRdb retains in-frame clones only, with some absent. In the table there are roughly 54,000 clones, approximately 85% of which are singletons. As regards this clone: The antigen is undetermined.

The chain carries TRBV27 and TRBJ1-5; TRBD1 is a possible D gene (5 bases). The sequences come from peripheral blood, collected from a patient treated with radiotherapy plus ipilimumab. The TCR sequence derives from a human donor with non-small cell lung cancer whose response to radiotherapy plus ipilimumab could not be evaluated. CDR3 sequence reads: CASSSLGGGQPQHF. As DNA, the CDR3 is TGTGCCAGCAGTTCTTTGGGGGGGGGTCAGCCCCAGCATTTT.